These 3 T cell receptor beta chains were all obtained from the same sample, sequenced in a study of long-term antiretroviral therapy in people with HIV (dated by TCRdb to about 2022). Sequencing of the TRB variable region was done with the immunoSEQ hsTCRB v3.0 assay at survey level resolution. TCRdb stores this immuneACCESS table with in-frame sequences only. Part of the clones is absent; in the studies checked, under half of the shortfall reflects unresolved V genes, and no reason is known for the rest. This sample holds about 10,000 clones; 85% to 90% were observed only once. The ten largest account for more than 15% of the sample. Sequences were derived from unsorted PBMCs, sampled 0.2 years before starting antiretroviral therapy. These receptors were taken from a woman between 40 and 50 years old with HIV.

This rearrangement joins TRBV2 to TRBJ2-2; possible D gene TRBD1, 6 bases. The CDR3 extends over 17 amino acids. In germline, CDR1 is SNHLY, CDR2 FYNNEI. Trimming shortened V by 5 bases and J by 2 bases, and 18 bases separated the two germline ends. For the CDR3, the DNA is TGTGCCAGCAGTAGAACCTCCAGGGGAAATAACACCGGGGAGCTGTTTTTT. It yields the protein CASSRTSRGNNTGELFF.

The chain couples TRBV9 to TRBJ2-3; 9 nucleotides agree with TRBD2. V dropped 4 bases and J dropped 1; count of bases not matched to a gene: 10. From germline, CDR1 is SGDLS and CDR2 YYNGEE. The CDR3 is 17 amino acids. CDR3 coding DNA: TGTGCCAGCAGCACCCACACTAGCGGGCCCGGCACAGATACGCAGTATTTT. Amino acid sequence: CASSTHTSGPGTDTQYF.

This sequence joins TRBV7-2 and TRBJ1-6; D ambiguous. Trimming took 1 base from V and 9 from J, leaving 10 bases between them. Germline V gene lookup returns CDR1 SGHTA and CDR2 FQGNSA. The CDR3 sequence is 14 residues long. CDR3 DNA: TGTGCCAGCAGCTTAGTGAGCATCTCTTCACCCCTCCACTTT. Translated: CASSLVSISSPLHF. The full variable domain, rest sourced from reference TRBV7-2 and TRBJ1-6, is GAGVSQSPSNKVTEKGKDVELRCDPISGHTALYWYRQSLGQGLEFLIYFQGNSAPDKSGLPSDRFSAERTGGSVSTLTIQRTQQEDSAVYLCASSLVSISSPLHFGNGTRLTVT.